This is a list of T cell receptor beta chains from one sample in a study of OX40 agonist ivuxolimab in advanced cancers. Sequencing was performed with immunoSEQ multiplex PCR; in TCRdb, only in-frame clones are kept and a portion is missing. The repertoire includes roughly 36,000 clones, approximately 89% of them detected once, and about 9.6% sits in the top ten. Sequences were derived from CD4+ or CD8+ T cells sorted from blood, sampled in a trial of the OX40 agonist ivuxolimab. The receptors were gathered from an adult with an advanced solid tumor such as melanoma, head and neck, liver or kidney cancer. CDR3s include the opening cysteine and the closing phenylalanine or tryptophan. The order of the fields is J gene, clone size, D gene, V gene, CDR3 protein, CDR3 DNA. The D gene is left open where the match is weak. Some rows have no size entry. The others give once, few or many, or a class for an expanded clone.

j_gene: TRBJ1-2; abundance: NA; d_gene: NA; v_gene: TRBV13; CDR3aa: CASSLDRVGGYTF; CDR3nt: TGTGCCAGCAGCTTAGACAGGGTAGGTGGCTACACCTTC
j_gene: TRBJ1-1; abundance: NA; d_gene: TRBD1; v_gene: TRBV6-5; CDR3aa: CASSFDREPSTEAFF; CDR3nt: TGTGCCAGCAGTTTCGACAGGGAACCCAGCACTGAAGCTTTCTTT
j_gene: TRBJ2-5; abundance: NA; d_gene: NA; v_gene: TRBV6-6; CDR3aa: CASSYSQSDSSGTQYF; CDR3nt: TGTGCCAGCAGTTACTCTCAGAGCGACAGTTCAGGGACCCAGTACTTC
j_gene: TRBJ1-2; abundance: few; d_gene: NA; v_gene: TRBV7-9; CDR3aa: CASSTDSYGYTF; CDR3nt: TGTGCCAGCAGCACCGACAGCTATGGCTACACCTTC
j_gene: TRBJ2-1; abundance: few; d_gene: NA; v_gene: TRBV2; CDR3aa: CASSYFDEQFF; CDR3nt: TGTGCCAGCAGTTATTTCGATGAGCAGTTCTTC
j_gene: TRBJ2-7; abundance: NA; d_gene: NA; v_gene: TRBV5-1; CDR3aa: CASSLGGASSYEQYF; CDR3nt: TGCGCCAGCAGCTTGGGAGGAGCGAGCTCCTACGAGCAGTACTTC
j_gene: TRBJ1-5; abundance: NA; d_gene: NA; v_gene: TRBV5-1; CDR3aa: CASSLGPGGNQPQHF; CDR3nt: TGCGCCAGCAGCTTGGGACCGGGGGGCAATCAGCCCCAGCATTTT
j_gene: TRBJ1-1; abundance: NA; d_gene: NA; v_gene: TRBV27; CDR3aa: CASTRSAAWGTEAFF; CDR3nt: TGTGCCAGCACCAGATCGGCAGCCTGGGGGACTGAAGCTTTCTTT
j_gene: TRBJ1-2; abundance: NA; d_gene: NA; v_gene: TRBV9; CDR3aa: CASSVERGPLFKGYTF; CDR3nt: TGTGCCAGCAGCGTAGAGAGGGGACCTTTGTTTAAAGGCTACACCTTC
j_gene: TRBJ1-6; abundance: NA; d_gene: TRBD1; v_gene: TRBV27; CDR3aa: CASSLPREWDRVRDNSPLHF; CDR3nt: TGTGCCAGCAGTCTACCGCGGGAATGGGACAGGGTTCGGGATAATTCACCCCTCCACTTT
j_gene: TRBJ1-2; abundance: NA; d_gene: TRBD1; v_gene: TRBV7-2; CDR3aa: CASSLASDRGYENYGYTF; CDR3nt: TGTGCCAGCAGCCTGGCTTCGGACAGGGGGTATGAAAACTATGGCTACACCTTC
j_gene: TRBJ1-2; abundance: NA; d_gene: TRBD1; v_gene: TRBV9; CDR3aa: CASSGTDRVGSYGYTF; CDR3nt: TGTGCCAGCAGCGGTACCGACAGGGTCGGGAGCTATGGCTACACCTTC
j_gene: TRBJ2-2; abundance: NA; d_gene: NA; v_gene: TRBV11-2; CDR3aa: CASSLGVGRPELFF; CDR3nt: TGTGCCAGCAGCTTAGGGGTGGGTCGTCCCGAGCTGTTTTTT
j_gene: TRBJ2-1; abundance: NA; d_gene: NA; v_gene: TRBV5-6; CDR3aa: CASSFDRTNYNEQFF; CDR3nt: TGTGCCAGCAGCTTCGATCGGACTAACTACAATGAGCAGTTCTTC
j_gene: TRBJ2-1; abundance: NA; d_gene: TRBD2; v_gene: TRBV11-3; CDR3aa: CASSLVTSGSIWLINEQFF; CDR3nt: TGTGCCAGCAGCTTAGTTACTAGCGGGAGTATTTGGTTGATCAATGAGCAGTTCTTC
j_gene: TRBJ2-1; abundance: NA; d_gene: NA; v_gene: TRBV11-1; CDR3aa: CASSPGHGGEQFF; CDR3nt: TGTGCCAGCAGCCCAGGACATGGGGGTGAGCAGTTCTTC
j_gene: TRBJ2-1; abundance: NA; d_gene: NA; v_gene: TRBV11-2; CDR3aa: CASSLDRQGTEQFF; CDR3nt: TGTGCCAGCAGCTTAGATCGGCAGGGGACTGAGCAGTTCTTC
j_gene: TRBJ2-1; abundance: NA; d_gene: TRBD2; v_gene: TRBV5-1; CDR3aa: CASSLAGVSYNEQFF; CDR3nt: TGCGCCAGCAGCCTAGCGGGAGTGTCCTACAATGAGCAGTTCTTC
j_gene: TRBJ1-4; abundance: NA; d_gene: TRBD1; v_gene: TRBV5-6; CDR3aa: CASSLRGRFATNEKLFF; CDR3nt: TGTGCCAGCAGCCTCAGGGGGCGGTTTGCAACTAATGAAAAACTGTTTTTT
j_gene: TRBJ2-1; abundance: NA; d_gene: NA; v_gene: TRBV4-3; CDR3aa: CASSQGIRGMGQFF; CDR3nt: TGCGCCAGCAGCCAAGGGATCCGGGGGATGGGGCAGTTCTTC
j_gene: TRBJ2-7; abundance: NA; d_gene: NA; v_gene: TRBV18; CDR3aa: CASSSGRWGYEQYF; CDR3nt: TGTGCCAGCTCATCGGGGCGGTGGGGTTACGAGCAGTACTTC
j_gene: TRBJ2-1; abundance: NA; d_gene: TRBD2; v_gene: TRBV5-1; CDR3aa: CASTLTSGAYNEQFF; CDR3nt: TGCGCCAGCACCCTGACTAGCGGCGCCTACAATGAGCAGTTCTTC
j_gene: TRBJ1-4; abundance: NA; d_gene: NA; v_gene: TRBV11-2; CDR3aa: CASSLDLGRGQLFF; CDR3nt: TGTGCCAGCAGCTTAGATCTGGGGAGGGGTCAACTGTTTTTT
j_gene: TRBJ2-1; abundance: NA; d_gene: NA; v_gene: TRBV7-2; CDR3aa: CASTPRPGADEQFF; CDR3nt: TGTGCCAGCACCCCAAGGCCAGGGGCGGATGAGCAGTTCTTC
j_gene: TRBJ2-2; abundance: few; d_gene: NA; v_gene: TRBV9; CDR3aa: CASSVAAQNTGELFF; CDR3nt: TGTGCCAGCAGCGTAGCGGCTCAGAACACCGGGGAGCTGTTTTTT
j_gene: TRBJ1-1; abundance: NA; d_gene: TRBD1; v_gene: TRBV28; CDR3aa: CASSVQGERSEAFF; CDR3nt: TGTGCCAGCAGTGTCCAGGGGGAACGGTCTGAAGCTTTCTTT
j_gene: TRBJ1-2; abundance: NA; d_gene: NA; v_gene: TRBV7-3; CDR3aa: CASSSEPFHGYTF; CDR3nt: TGTGCCAGCAGCTCAGAACCGTTCCATGGCTACACCTTC
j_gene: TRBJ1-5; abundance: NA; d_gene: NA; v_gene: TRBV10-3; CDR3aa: CAISADNNQPQHF; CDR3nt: TGTGCCATCAGTGCGGACAACAATCAGCCCCAGCATTTT
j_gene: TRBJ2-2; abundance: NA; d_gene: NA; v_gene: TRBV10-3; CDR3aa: CAISGVVTGELFF; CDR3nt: TGTGCCATCAGTGGAGTTGTCACCGGGGAGCTGTTTTTT
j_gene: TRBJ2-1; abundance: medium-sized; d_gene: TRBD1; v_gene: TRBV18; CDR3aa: CASSPPGTETLFEQFF; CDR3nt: TGTGCCAGCTCTCCTCCTGGGACAGAAACTCTTTTTGAGCAGTTCTTC
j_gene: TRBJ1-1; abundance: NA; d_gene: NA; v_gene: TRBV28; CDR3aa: CASSLQVTEAFF; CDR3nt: TGTGCCAGCAGTTTACAGGTCACTGAAGCTTTCTTT
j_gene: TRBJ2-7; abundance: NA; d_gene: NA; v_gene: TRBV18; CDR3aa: CASSPLNLQEQEQYF; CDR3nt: TGTGCCAGCTCACCACTTAACTTACAGGAACAAGAGCAGTACTTC
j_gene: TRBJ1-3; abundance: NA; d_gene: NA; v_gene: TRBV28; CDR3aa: CASRLSGRLAGNTIYF; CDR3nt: TGTGCCAGCCGGCTTTCGGGCAGACTAGCTGGAAACACCATATATTTT
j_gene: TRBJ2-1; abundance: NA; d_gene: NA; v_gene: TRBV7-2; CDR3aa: CASSLEAGLYNEQFF; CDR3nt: TGTGCCAGCAGCTTAGAGGCGGGGCTCTACAATGAGCAGTTCTTC
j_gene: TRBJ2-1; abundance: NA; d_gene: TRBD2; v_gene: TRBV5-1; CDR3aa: CASSTGLAGGINEQFF; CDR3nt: TGCGCCAGCAGCACAGGACTAGCGGGAGGAATCAATGAGCAGTTCTTC
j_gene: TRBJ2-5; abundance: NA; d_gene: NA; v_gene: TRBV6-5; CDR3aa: CASRYSVLETQYF; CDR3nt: TGTGCCAGCAGATATAGCGTGTTGGAGACCCAGTACTTC
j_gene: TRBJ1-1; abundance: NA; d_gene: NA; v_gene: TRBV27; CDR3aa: CASSKNTEAFF; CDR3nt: TGTGCCAGCAGTAAGAACACTGAAGCTTTCTTT
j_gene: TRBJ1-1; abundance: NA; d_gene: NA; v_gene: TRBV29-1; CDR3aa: CSVEKTEAFF; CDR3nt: TGCAGCGTTGAAAAGACTGAAGCTTTCTTT
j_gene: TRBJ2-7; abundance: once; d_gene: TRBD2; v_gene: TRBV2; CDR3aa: CASRPLAGGVTYEQYF; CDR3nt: TGTGCCAGCAGACCACTAGCGGGGGGTGTAACCTACGAGCAGTACTTC
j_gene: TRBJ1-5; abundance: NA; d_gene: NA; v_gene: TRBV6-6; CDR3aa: CATSGRVDQPQHF; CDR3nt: TGTGCCACTTCTGGACGGGTTGATCAGCCCCAGCATTTT
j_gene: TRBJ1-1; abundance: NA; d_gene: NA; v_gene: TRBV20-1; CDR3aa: CSAVKTEAFF; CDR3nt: TGCAGTGCTGTGAAGACTGAGGCTTTCTTT
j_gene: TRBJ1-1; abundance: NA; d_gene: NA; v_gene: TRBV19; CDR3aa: CASTLGRTEAFF; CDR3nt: TGTGCCAGTACCCTAGGGAGAACTGAAGCTTTCTTT
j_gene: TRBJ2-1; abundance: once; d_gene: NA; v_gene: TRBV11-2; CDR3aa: CASSLDPRGEQFF; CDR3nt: TGTGCCAGCAGCTTAGATCCCCGGGGTGAGCAGTTCTTC
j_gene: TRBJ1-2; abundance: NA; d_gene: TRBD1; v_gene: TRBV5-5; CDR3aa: CASSSGQGASGYGYTF; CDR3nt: TGTGCCAGCAGCTCTGGACAGGGGGCGAGCGGCTATGGCTACACCTTC
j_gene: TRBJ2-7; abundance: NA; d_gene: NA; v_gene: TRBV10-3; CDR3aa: CAISGDGGSDNEQYF; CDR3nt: TGTGCCATCAGTGGAGATGGGGGGTCAGACAACGAGCAGTACTTC
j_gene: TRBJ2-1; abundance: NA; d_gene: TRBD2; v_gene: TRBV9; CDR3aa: CASSVMSASGVEQFF; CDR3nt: TGTGCCAGCAGCGTAATGTCCGCTAGCGGGGTTGAGCAGTTCTTC
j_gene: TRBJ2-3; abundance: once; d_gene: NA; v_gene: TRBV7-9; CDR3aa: CASSPDSTDTQYF; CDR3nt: TGTGCCAGCAGCCCAGACAGCACAGATACGCAGTATTTT
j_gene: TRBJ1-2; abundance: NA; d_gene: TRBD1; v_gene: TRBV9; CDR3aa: CASSVWDREVLYGYTF; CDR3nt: TGTGCCAGCAGCGTATGGGACAGGGAGGTTCTATATGGCTACACCTTC
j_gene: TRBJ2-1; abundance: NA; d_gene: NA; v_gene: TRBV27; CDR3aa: CASTTGLMNNEQFF; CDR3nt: TGTGCCAGCACCACGGGACTCATGAACAATGAGCAGTTCTTC
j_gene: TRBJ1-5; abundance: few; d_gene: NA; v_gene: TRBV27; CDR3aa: CASSLAGQPQHF; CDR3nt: TGTGCCAGCAGTTTGGCAGGGCAGCCCCAGCATTTT